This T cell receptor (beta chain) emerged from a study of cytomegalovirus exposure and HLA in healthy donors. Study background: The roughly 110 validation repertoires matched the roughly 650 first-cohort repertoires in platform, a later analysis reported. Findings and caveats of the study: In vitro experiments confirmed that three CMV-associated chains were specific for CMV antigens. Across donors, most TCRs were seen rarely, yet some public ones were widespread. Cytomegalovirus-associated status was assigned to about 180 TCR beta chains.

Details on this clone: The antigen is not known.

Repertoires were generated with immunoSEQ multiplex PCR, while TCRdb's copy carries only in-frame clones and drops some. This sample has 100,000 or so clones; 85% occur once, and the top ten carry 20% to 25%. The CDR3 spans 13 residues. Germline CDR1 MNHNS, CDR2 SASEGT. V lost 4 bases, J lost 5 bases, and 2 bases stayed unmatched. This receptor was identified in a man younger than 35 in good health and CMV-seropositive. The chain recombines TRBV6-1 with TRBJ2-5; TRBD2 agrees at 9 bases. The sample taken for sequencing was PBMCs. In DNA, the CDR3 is TGTGCCAGCAGTGGAAGCGGGGGGGAGACCCAGTACTTC. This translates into CASSGSGGETQYF.